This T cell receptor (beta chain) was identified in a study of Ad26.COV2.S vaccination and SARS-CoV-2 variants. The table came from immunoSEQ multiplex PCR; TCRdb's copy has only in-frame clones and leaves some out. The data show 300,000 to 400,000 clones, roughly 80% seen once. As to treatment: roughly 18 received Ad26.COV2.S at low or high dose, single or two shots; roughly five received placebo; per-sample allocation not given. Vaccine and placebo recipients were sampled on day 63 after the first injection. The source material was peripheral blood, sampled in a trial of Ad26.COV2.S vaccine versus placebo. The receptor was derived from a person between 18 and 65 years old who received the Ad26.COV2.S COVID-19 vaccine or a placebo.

The CDR3 protein is CARPGQYGYTF. The CDR3 DNA reads TGTGCCAGACCCGGACAGTATGGCTACACCTTC. The chain joins TRBV19 to TRBJ1-2, with a possible D match to TRBD1 (6 bases). Trimming left V 9 bases short and J 5 bases short, with 10 bases between. The CDR3 is made up of 11 amino acids. CDR1 LNHDA and CDR2 SQIVND come from the germline V gene (reference sequence).